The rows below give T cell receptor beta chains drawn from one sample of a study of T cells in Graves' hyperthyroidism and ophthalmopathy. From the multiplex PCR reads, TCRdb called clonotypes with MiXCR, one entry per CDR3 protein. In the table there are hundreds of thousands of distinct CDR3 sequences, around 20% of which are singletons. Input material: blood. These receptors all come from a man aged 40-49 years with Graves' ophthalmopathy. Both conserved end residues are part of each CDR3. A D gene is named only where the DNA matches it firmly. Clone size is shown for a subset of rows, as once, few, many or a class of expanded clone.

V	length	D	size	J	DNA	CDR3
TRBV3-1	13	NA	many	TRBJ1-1	TGTGCCAGCAGACAGGGCATCAGCACTGAAGCTTTCTTT	CASRQGISTEAFF
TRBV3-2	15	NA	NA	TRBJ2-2	TGTGCCAGCAGCCAAGATACACAGAACACCGGGGAGCTGTTTTTT	CASSQDTQNTGELFF
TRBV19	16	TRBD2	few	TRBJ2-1	TGTGCCAGTGGCAGAGGCGGGACTAGCGGGAGTAATGAGCAGTTCTTC	CASGRGGTSGSNEQFF
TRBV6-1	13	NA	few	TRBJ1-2	TGTGCCAGCACCAAGGACGGGAACTATGGCTACACCTTC	CASTKDGNYGYTF
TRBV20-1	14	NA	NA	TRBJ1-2	TGCAGTGCTAGATACAGGACCTCTAACTATGGCTACACCTTC	CSARYRTSNYGYTF
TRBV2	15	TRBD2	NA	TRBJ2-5	TGTGCCAGTTGCCCACGGGACGGGGGGGGAGAGACCCAGTACTTC	CASCPRDGGGETQYF
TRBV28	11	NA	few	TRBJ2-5	TGTGCCAGCAGCTCAGGGAGCACCCAGTACTTC	CASSSGSTQYF
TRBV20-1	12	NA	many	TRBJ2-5	TGCAGTGCTAGGACAGCCCAAGAGACCCAGTACTTC	CSARTAQETQYF
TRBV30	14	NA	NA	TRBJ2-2	TGTGCCTGGAGTCCAGGGGAGGCCGCCGGCAGGCTGTTTTTT	CAWSPGEAAGRLFF
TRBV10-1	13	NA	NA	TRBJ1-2	TGCGCCAGCAGTGCTTCCCTCAACTATGGCTACACCTTC	CASSASLNYGYTF
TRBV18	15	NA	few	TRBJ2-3	TGTGCCAGCTCACCACCGCAGGAGGTACCCGGTACGCAGTATTTT	CASSPPQEVPGTQYF
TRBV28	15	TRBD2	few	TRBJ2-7	TGTGCCAGCAGTCAACGGGGGGGAGGGACCTACGAGCAGTACTTC	CASSQRGGGTYEQYF
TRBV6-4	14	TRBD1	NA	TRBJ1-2	TGTGCCAGCATCAGCCGGGACAGATCATATGGCTACACCTTC	CASISRDRSYGYTF
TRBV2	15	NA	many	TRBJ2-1	TGTGCCAGCAGTGAAAGGGGAATAGCGCACAATGAGCAGTTCTTC	CASSERGIAHNEQFF
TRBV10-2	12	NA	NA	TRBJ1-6	TGCGCCAGCAAGGCGGGGAATTCACCCCTCCACTTT	CASKAGNSPLHF
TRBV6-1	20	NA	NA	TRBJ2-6	TGTGCCAGCAGGATGGGGCTTCAACGTGGCATTTTCTCTGGGGCCAACGTCCTGACTTTC	CASRMGLQRGIFSGANVLTF
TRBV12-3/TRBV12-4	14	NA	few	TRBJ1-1	TGTGCCAGCAGCTTACATGATTTGAACACTGAAGCTTTCTTT	CASSLHDLNTEAFF
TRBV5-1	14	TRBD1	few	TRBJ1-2	TGCGCCAGCAGCTCAACCGGGACAGGGGATGGCTACACCTTC	CASSSTGTGDGYTF
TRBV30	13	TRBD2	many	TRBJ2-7	TGTGCCTGGAGTCCGGGGGGAACCTACGAGCAGTACTTC	CAWSPGGTYEQYF
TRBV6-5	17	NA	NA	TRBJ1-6	TGTGCCAGCAGTTACGTCGGGGGCAAACTCTATAATTCACCCCTCCACTTT	CASSYVGGKLYNSPLHF
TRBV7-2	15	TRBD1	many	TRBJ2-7	TGTGCCAGCAGCTCCCAGGGTAGGGGGCTCAACGAGCAGTACTTC	CASSSQGRGLNEQYF
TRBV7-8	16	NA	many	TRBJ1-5	TGTGCCAGCAGCCGTTGGACGGTTCAGAGCAATCAGCCCCAGCATTTT	CASSRWTVQSNQPQHF
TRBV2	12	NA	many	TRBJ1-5	TGTGCCAGCAGTGAGGCAATCTGGCCCCAGCATTTT	CASSEAIWPQHF